This is a list of T cell receptor beta chains from one sample in a study of brain metastases from non-small cell lung cancer. TCRdb's table, derived via immunoSEQ multiplex PCR, lists solely in-frame clones and lacks some. Among over a thousand clones listed, 80% to 90% were seen once. Sequenced: tumor-adjacent normal tissue. The origin of the receptors is a donor aged 40 or over with non-small cell lung cancer. CDR3s include the opening cysteine and the closing phenylalanine or tryptophan. The D gene is left open where the match is weak. Clone size, where shown, is once, few, many, or a class for clones that have expanded.

j_call clone_size d_call v_call cdr3_aa cdr3_nt
TRBJ2-7 - TRBD2 TRBV7-9 CASSPSGGSYEQYF TGTGCCAGCAGCCCGTCGGGCGGGAGCTACGAGCAGTACTTC
TRBJ2-1 few - TRBV11-1 CASTLGAGADEQFF TGTGCCAGCACCCTCGGGGCCGGGGCCGATGAGCAGTTCTTC
TRBJ1-2 - - TRBV30 CAWSAGGYGYTF TGTGCCTGGAGTGCCGGTGGGTATGGCTACACCTTC
TRBJ2-2 - TRBD2 TRBV2 CASSGASGNWGTGELFF TGTGCCAGCAGTGGGGCTAGCGGGAACTGGGGAACCGGGGAGCTGTTTTTT
TRBJ1-4 - - TRBV28 CASTRSGGGSEKLFF TGTGCCAGCACCCGATCGGGGGGGGGAAGTGAAAAACTGTTTTTT
TRBJ1-1 - TRBD1 TRBV28 CASSINRGNTEAFF TGTGCCAGCAGCATAAACAGGGGGAACACTGAAGCTTTCTTT
TRBJ1-1 once - TRBV5-5 CASSFLVAADLNTEAFF TGTGCCAGCAGCTTTTTAGTGGCGGCCGACTTGAACACTGAAGCTTTCTTT
TRBJ2-2 few TRBD2 TRBV7-8 CASSLVPAGDGELFF TGTGCCAGCAGCTTAGTTCCAGCGGGGGACGGGGAGCTGTTTTTT
TRBJ1-1 - - TRBV24-1 CTTSDFRSPEAFF TGTACCACCAGTGATTTTCGGAGCCCTGAAGCTTTCTTT
TRBJ2-5 - TRBD2 TRBV5-1 CASRLGEGPWETQYF TGCGCCAGCAGACTGGGGGAGGGCCCTTGGGAGACCCAGTACTTC
TRBJ2-5 - - TRBV7-3 CASSLTGGYQETQYF TGTGCCAGCAGCTTAACCGGAGGGTACCAAGAGACCCAGTACTTC
TRBJ1-5 - - TRBV18 CASSRTQEGNQPQHF TGTGCCAGCTCACGGACCCAGGAGGGCAATCAGCCACAGCATTTT
TRBJ2-1 once TRBD2 TRBV7-6 CASSSPGLAGRYEQFF TGTGCCAGCAGCTCCCCGGGACTAGCGGGGCGGTATGAGCAGTTCTTC
TRBJ2-7 few TRBD2 TRBV10-1 CASSPSGGSYEQYF TGCGCCAGCAGTCCTAGCGGGGGTTCCTACGAGCAGTACTTC
TRBJ2-7 few - TRBV20-1 CSASPRLGEQYF TGCAGTGCTAGTCCCCGACTCGGCGAGCAGTACTTC
TRBJ2-6 - - TRBV19 CASSPGGARANVLTF TGTGCCAGTAGTCCTGGGGGGGCTCGGGCCAACGTCCTGACTTTC
TRBJ1-1 - TRBD1 TRBV4-1 CASSQTGELNTEAFF TGCGCCAGCAGCCAAACAGGGGAACTGAACACTGAAGCTTTCTTT
TRBJ2-7 - TRBD1 TRBV18 CASSWDRYYEQYF TGTGCCAGCTCCTGGGACAGATACTACGAGCAGTACTTC
TRBJ2-2 - TRBD2 TRBV24-1 CATRGTSGTYTGELFF TGTGCCACCAGGGGGACTAGCGGGACCTACACCGGGGAGCTGTTTTTT
TRBJ2-5 - - TRBV30 CAWSVGGRETQYF TGTGCCTGGAGTGTGGGGGGGCGGGAGACCCAGTACTTC
TRBJ2-3 - TRBD1 TRBV5-1 CASSKRQGAGTNTQYF TGCGCCAGCAGCAAAAGACAGGGGGCCGGCACAAATACGCAGTATTTT
TRBJ2-2 - - TRBV21-1 CASSKGGTNENTGELFF TGTGCCAGCAGCAAAGGAGGAACTAACGAGAACACCGGGGAGCTGTTTTTT
TRBJ1-6 - - TRBV28 CASSFQTAPVNSPLHF TGTGCCAGCAGTTTCCAAACGGCCCCTGTTAATTCACCCCTCCACTTT
TRBJ1-1 - - TRBV2 CASRRGGWDTEAFF TGTGCCAGCAGACGGGGCGGGTGGGACACTGAAGCTTTCTTT
TRBJ2-7 - TRBD2 TRBV10-2 CASSGTRSYEQYF TGCGCCAGCAGCGGGACTAGGAGCTACGAGCAGTACTTC
TRBJ2-1 - TRBD2 TRBV4-1 CASRPTLAGRGRHEQFF TGCGCCAGCAGACCCACACTAGCGGGCAGGGGACGGCATGAGCAGTTCTTC
TRBJ2-4 - - TRBV9 CASSVHPEGDGIQYF TGTGCCAGCAGCGTCCATCCTGAGGGGGATGGCATTCAGTACTTC
TRBJ2-3 - - TRBV24-1 CATSDSWTDTQYF TGTGCCACCAGTGATTCCTGGACAGATACGCAGTATTTT
TRBJ2-1 - - TRBV5-1 CASSLRGHEQFF TGCGCCAGCAGCTTACGGGGCCATGAGCAGTTCTTC
TRBJ1-2 - - TRBV9 CASSTPRDTNYGYTF TGTGCCAGCAGTACCCCCCGGGACACTAACTATGGCTACACCTTC
TRBJ1-5 - - TRBV28 CASSPPIRQGNQPQHF TGTGCCAGCAGTCCCCCGATTCGGCAAGGCAATCAGCCCCAGCATTTT
TRBJ2-1 - TRBD1 TRBV28 CASSPDRGKNNEQFF TGTGCCAGCAGTCCGGACAGGGGTAAAAACAATGAGCAGTTCTTC
TRBJ2-1 - - TRBV2 CTSRYNEQFF TGTACCAGCAGATACAATGAGCAGTTCTTC
TRBJ2-1 - - TRBV3-1/TRBV3-2 CASSPGTSEQFF TGTGCCAGCAGCCCCGGGACGTCTGAGCAGTTCTTC
TRBJ2-2 - - TRBV5-4 CASSKGPTNTGELFF TGTGCCAGCAGCAAGGGACCCACGAACACCGGGGAGCTGTTTTTT
TRBJ2-3 - TRBD2 TRBV5-1 CASSLSGRADTQYF TGTGCCAGCAGCTTAAGCGGGAGGGCGGATACGCAGTATTTT
TRBJ2-1 - TRBD2 TRBV10-3 CAISGGEYYNEQFF TGTGCCATATCGGGGGGGGAGTACTACAATGAGCAGTTCTTC
TRBJ2-1 few TRBD1 TRBV24-1 CATSDFGQGVFGEQFF TGTGCCACCAGTGATTTTGGACAGGGGGTCTTCGGTGAGCAGTTCTTC
TRBJ2-5 - - TRBV5-6 CASSLARDKGRYRETQYF TGTGCCAGCAGCTTGGCCCGGGACAAGGGGCGATACAGGGAGACCCAATACTTC
TRBJ1-3 - - TRBV9 CASTPQLSENTIYF TGTGCCAGCACTCCACAACTCTCTGAAAACACCATATATTTT
TRBJ2-1 - - TRBV28 CASRETGDNEQFF TGTGCCAGCAGGGAGACCGGGGACAATGAGCAGTTCTTC
TRBJ2-1 few - TRBV19 CASRSPGDSNEQFF TGTGCCAGTAGATCTCCGGGCGACTCAAATGAGCAGTTCTTC
TRBJ1-2 - TRBD1 TRBV5-4 CVSSPGQGANFYGYTF TGTGTCAGCAGCCCCGGACAGGGGGCCAACTTCTATGGCTACACCTTC
TRBJ1-6 once TRBD1 TRBV27 CASSLRQGNSPLHF TGTGCCAGCAGTTTGCGACAGGGAAATTCACCCCTCCACTTT
TRBJ2-5 - - TRBV10-3 CAISESKGGIRETQYF TGTGCCATCAGTGAGTCCAAGGGAGGTATTCGGGAGACCCAGTACTTC